This passage covers 18 T cell receptor beta chains from one sample sequenced in a study of OX40 agonist ivuxolimab in advanced cancers. The library relied on the immunoSEQ multiplex PCR assay. TCRdb carries this immuneACCESS record with in-frame sequences only. Its versions omit some clonotypes, under half of them owing to an unresolved V gene in the studies checked, with the rest unexplained. The sample table lists some 70,000 clones, 85% to 90% of them with a count of one. The ten largest clones take up around 2.8% of the sample. Sequencing used CD4+ or CD8+ T cells sorted from blood, obtained in a trial of the OX40 agonist ivuxolimab. The receptors shown here come from an adult with an advanced solid tumor such as melanoma, head and neck, liver or kidney cancer.

This sequence joins TRBV27 and TRBJ1-2; the match to TRBD1 covers 7 bases. V shed 7 bases and J 2 bases; nucleotides not matched to a gene: 4. This CDR3 region has 13 residues. CDR1 is MNHEY, CDR2 SMNVEV, per germline (reference sequence). In DNA, the CDR3 is TGTGCCAGCACCCCGACAGGGAACTATGGCTACACCTTC. Translated: CASTPTGNYGYTF.

The genes are TRBV5-6 and TRBJ1-4, with 10 bases identical to TRBD1. The V gene's germline CDR1 is SGHDT and CDR2 YYEEEE. V gave up 2 bases and J gave up 7 bases; unmatched junction bases: 8. CDR3 length equals 16 residues. The CDR3 nucleotides are TGTGCCAGCAGCTTACTGACAGGGGGCGTCGGTGAAAAACTGTTTTTT. It translates to CASSLLTGGVGEKLFF.

The genes are TRBV28 and TRBJ2-7; 8 nucleotides line up with TRBD2. The V and J ends lost 6 bases and 2 bases, in that order; junction bases with no gene match: 6. The CDR3 length is 14 residues. Per germline, CDR1 MDHEN and CDR2 SYDVKM. CDR3 in DNA: TGTGCCAGCAGCGGGGGGGGACCGCCCTACGAGCAGTACTTC. Amino acids: CASSGGGPPYEQYF.

This clone was counted only a few times. The genes are TRBV5-1 and TRBJ1-1; no definite D call. The CDR3 length is 12 residues. Germline V CDR1 and CDR2: SGHRS, YFSETQ. The V end was cut by 0 bases, the J end by 4 bases, with 4 bases between. In DNA, the CDR3 is TGCGCCAGCAGCTTGGAGGGCACTGAAGCTTTCTTT. Amino acids: CASSLEGTEAFF.

This clone has just one count. The V gene is TRBV9, the J gene TRBJ2-3; no clear D gene. V was shortened by 8 bases and J by 0 bases, with 7 bases between the two germline ends. This CDR3 has 12 residues. Germline CDR1 is SGDLS and CDR2 is YYNGEE. This CDR3 reads CARGRSTDTQYF. Here the CDR3 DNA reads TGTGCCAGAGGGCGTAGCACAGATACGCAGTATTTT.

The chain links TRBV9 to TRBJ1-3; D gene unclear. The CDR3 runs to 14 residues. In germline, CDR1 is SGDLS, CDR2 YYNGEE. Trimming cost V 0 bases and J 1 base, with 5 bases left between them. CDR3 DNA: TGTGCCAGCAGCGTAGCCGGGTCTGGAAACACCATATATTTT. It encodes CASSVAGSGNTIYF. The full variable domain, in which reference TRBV9 and TRBJ1-3 provide the parts outside the CDR3, is DSGVTQTPKHLITATGQRVTLRCSPRSGDLSVYWYQQSLDQGLQFLIQYYNGEERAKGNILERFSAQQFPDLHSELNLSSLELGDSALYFCASSVAGSGNTIYFGEGSWLTVV.

The table lists this clone with a few counts. The chain links TRBV21-1 to TRBJ1-1. TRBV21-1 is annotated as a pseudogene. CDR3 size: 13 residues. The CDR3 nucleotides are TGTGCCAGCAGCCAGAGCGGGGCGGTACGTGCTTTCTTT. This encodes CASSQSGAVRAFF.

CDR3 amino acids: CASSQNGGYNEQFF. The CDR3 coding sequence is TGTGCCAGCAGCCAGAACGGGGGCTACAATGAGCAGTTCTTC. The chain carries TRBV14 and TRBJ2-1, with D possibly TRBD2 on 6 matching bases. In germline, CDR1 is SGHDN, CDR2 FVKESK. This CDR3 comprises 14 residues. V was trimmed by 3 bases and J by 3 bases, leaving 9 bases between them.

This chain uses TRBV28 with TRBJ2-5; no firm D call. This CDR3 is built from 14 residues. V dropped 3 bases and J dropped 5 bases, with 13 bases sitting between them. Per the germline V gene, CDR1 is MDHEN and CDR2 is SYDVKM. This CDR3 reads CASSFSPNWETQYF. CDR3 DNA: TGTGCCAGCAGTTTTAGCCCAAACTGGGAGACCCAGTACTTC.

The chain is built from TRBV10-1 and TRBJ2-5; tentative D call: TRBD1 (6 bases). The V gene's germline CDR1 is WNHNN and CDR2 SYGVQD (reference sequence). V gave up 2 bases and J gave up 4 bases, with 11 bases separating them. This CDR3 spans 14 amino acids. Here the CDR3 DNA reads TGCGCCAGCAGTGAGACGACAGGCCCAGAGACCCAGTACTTC. Protein product: CASSETTGPETQYF.

V gene TRBV6-6 combines with J gene TRBJ1-2, with 7 positions matching TRBD1. Germline V gene lookup returns CDR1 MNHNY and CDR2 SVGAGI (reference sequence). V shed 2 bases and J 6 bases; nucleotides not matched to a gene: 6. The CDR3 is 14 amino acids. The CDR3 region has the DNA TGTGCCAGCAGTTACGACAGGGAATCGGATGGCTACACCTTC. Residues: CASSYDRESDGYTF.

This chain links TRBV11-2 with TRBJ2-5; no clear D gene. Germline CDR1 SGHAT, CDR2 FQNNGV. Trimming removed 6 bases at V and 1 base at J, with 9 bases between. The CDR3 covers 13 residues. CDR3 protein: CASRHVLQETQYF. The CDR3 coding sequence is TGTGCCAGCAGACACGTCCTCCAAGAGACCCAGTACTTC.

The V gene is TRBV7-9, the J gene TRBJ1-2; D is unclear. With 0 bases removed from V and 11 bases from J, the gap between germline ends came to 16 bases. Looked up from germline, CDR1 is SEHNR and CDR2 is FQNEAQ (reference sequence). CDR3 length: 14 amino acids. CDR3: CASSLASSVLGYTF. The CDR3 DNA is TGTGCCAGCAGCTTAGCGTCGTCAGTTCTAGGTTACACCTTC.

This chain connects TRBV21-1 to TRBJ2-2; whether TRBD2, the table's D call, matches the DNA was not checked. TRBV21-1 is given as a pseudogene. The CDR3 length is 18 residues. In DNA, the CDR3 is TGTGCCAGCAGCTCTAACCCCCTAGCGGGGTCAAGGACCGGGGAGCTGTTTTTT. This gives the protein CASSSNPLAGSRTGELFF.

V usage is TRBV29-1 and J usage is TRBJ1-3, with unresolved D. Germline assignment: CDR1 SQVTM and CDR2 ANQGSEA. The CDR3 spans 12 residues. Trimming stripped 4 bases from V and 3 bases from J, with 7 bases between. The CDR3 region has the DNA TGCAGCGTTGGGAGGGATGGAAACACCATATATTTT. Translated: CSVGRDGNTIYF.

The rearrangement links TRBV28 to TRBJ1-1, with TRBD1 matching 10 bases. This CDR3 is built from 16 residues. V was pared by 3 bases and J by 3 bases, with 7 bases of the junction left unmatched. Germline V gene sequence: CDR1 MDHEN, CDR2 SYDVKM. CDR3 DNA: TGTGCCAGCAGTTTGCCGGGACAGGGGAAGGACACTGAAGCTTTCTTT. This gives the protein CASSLPGQGKDTEAFF.

The chain joins TRBV27 to TRBJ1-2; a weak D match, TRBD1 (6 bases). V shed 6 bases and J shed 4 bases, with 12 bases lying between them. Germline assignment: CDR1 MNHEY and CDR2 SMNVEV (reference sequence). This CDR3 has 13 amino acids. This CDR3 is CASRPTGPYGYTF. The CDR3 region has the DNA TGTGCCAGCAGGCCGACAGGCCCCTATGGCTACACCTTC.

The V and J genes are TRBV2 and TRBJ2-1; D uncertain. V lost 1 base to trimming and J lost 8 bases, with 18 bases between them. The CDR3 covers 16 residues. Germline V gene sequence: CDR1 SNHLY, CDR2 FYNNEI. In DNA form, the CDR3 reads TGTGCCAGCAGTGAAGTTTCTCCCCCTTTAGTTTATGAGCAGTTCTTC. Translation gives CASSEVSPPLVYEQFF.